The entry below describes one T cell receptor beta chain. Its cognate antigen is unknown. These data come from a study of identical twins. General study findings and limits: Beta out-of-frame sequences showed weaker excess twin sharing.

Each cDNA held unique molecular identifiers, and template switching gave it a universal primer site. TCRdb fed the 5' RACE reads into MiXCR, producing one record per CDR3 protein. The table lists roughly 1,500,000 distinct CDR3 sequences, around 29% of them singletons. The sequenced sample consisted of cord blood. The origin of this receptor is a newborn girl in good health.

DNA of the CDR3: TGTGCCAGCAGCTCATGGACTAGCGGGGCCCAAGAGACCCAGTACTTC. The encoded protein is CASSSWTSGAQETQYF. This chain connects TRBV11-1 to TRBJ2-5; the match to TRBD2 covers 12 bases. Trimming took 4 bases from V and 1 from J; bases not matched to a gene: 4. Germline V gene lookup returns CDR1 SGHAT and CDR2 FQDESV (reference sequence). The CDR3 has 16 amino acids.